The rows below give T cell receptor beta chains drawn from one sample of a study of cytomegalovirus exposure and HLA in healthy donors. Only in-frame clones appear in the TCRdb table, and some are missing; sequencing was by immunoSEQ multiplex PCR. The sample has 100,000 to 120,000 clones; more than 60% are singletons. What was sequenced was PBMCs. The receptors come from a man aged 25-45 years in good health and CMV-seropositive. The CDR3 runs from the conserved cysteine through the conserved F or W. D genes are given only for firm matches. The listing skips clone size in some rows; elsewhere it reads once, few, many or a size class.

d_gene: NA
abundance: NA
j_gene: TRBJ2-7
v_gene: TRBV10-3
CDR3nt: TGTGCCATCAGTGGAGGGCCAGACTACGAGCAGTACTTC
CDR3aa: CAISGGPDYEQYF

d_gene: NA
abundance: NA
j_gene: TRBJ1-2
v_gene: TRBV7-9
CDR3nt: TGTGCCAGCAGCTCCGAGACAGGCCTCTTGGTCTATGGCTACACCTTC
CDR3aa: CASSSETGLLVYGYTF

d_gene: NA
abundance: NA
j_gene: TRBJ1-2
v_gene: TRBV5-1
CDR3nt: TGCGCCAGCAGCTTGGGGGGGGCTAACTATGGCTACACCTTC
CDR3aa: CASSLGGANYGYTF

d_gene: TRBD2
abundance: NA
j_gene: TRBJ2-7
v_gene: TRBV7-6
CDR3nt: TGTGCCAGCAGCTCCGTAGCGGGGGGGATTAAGCAGTACTTC
CDR3aa: CASSSVAGGIKQYF

d_gene: NA
abundance: once
j_gene: TRBJ2-3
v_gene: TRBV6-1
CDR3nt: TGTGCCAGCGGGGGGACTGCCGGGAGCACAGATACGCAGTATTTT
CDR3aa: CASGGTAGSTDTQYF

d_gene: TRBD2
abundance: NA
j_gene: TRBJ2-5
v_gene: TRBV15
CDR3nt: TGTGCCACCAGGCGGGGTAGCGGGGACCAAGAGACCCAGTACTTC
CDR3aa: CATRRGSGDQETQYF

d_gene: TRBD2
abundance: NA
j_gene: TRBJ2-3
v_gene: TRBV15
CDR3nt: TGTGCCACCAGCAGAGATCCTAGCGGGGGCACAGATACGCAGTATTTT
CDR3aa: CATSRDPSGGTDTQYF

d_gene: NA
abundance: NA
j_gene: TRBJ1-2
v_gene: TRBV2
CDR3nt: TGTGCCAGCAGTGAATTAGAACAGGATGGCTACACCTTC
CDR3aa: CASSELEQDGYTF

d_gene: NA
abundance: NA
j_gene: TRBJ2-5
v_gene: TRBV5-1
CDR3nt: TGCGCCAGCAGCTTACAGCTTTCCCAAGAGACCCAGTACTTC
CDR3aa: CASSLQLSQETQYF

d_gene: NA
abundance: NA
j_gene: TRBJ1-1
v_gene: TRBV4-1
CDR3nt: TGCGCCAGCAGGGTTACAGGGAAGTCGGACACTGAAGCTTTCTTT
CDR3aa: CASRVTGKSDTEAFF

d_gene: TRBD1
abundance: NA
j_gene: TRBJ2-1
v_gene: TRBV7-2
CDR3nt: TGTGCCAGCAGCCTTCGACAGGGGGCCAATGAGCAGTTCTTC
CDR3aa: CASSLRQGANEQFF

d_gene: NA
abundance: NA
j_gene: TRBJ2-5
v_gene: TRBV11-1
CDR3nt: TGTGCCAGCAGCTTAGCGAGCCAGAGGAAAGAGACCCAGTACTTC
CDR3aa: CASSLASQRKETQYF

d_gene: NA
abundance: NA
j_gene: TRBJ1-5
v_gene: TRBV19
CDR3nt: TGTGCCAGTAGTATCGGGCAGGGGAGTTTACAGCCCCAGCATTTT
CDR3aa: CASSIGQGSLQPQHF

d_gene: NA
abundance: NA
j_gene: TRBJ1-4
v_gene: TRBV7-2
CDR3nt: TGTGCCAGCAGCTTCGCAGGGTTAGGTGAAAAACTGTTTTTT
CDR3aa: CASSFAGLGEKLFF

d_gene: NA
abundance: NA
j_gene: TRBJ2-3
v_gene: TRBV11-2
CDR3nt: TGTGCCAGCAGCTTAGTCGGGGTGGTAGATACGCAGTATTTT
CDR3aa: CASSLVGVVDTQYF

d_gene: NA
abundance: NA
j_gene: TRBJ1-1
v_gene: TRBV6-1
CDR3nt: TGTGCCAGCACCCGGGGGGACGGGCGGGCTGAAGCTTTCTTT
CDR3aa: CASTRGDGRAEAFF

d_gene: TRBD1
abundance: few
j_gene: TRBJ2-7
v_gene: TRBV9
CDR3nt: TGTGCCAGCAGTGCTACAGGGGGCCACGAGCAGTACTTC
CDR3aa: CASSATGGHEQYF

d_gene: TRBD1
abundance: NA
j_gene: TRBJ1-2
v_gene: TRBV6-6
CDR3nt: TGTGCCAGCAGTTACCCCACAGGGGGCGATGGCTACACCTTC
CDR3aa: CASSYPTGGDGYTF